The next 14 T cell receptor beta chains were all read from a single sample in a study of cytomegalovirus exposure and HLA in healthy donors. The PCR employed 60 Vbeta primers together with 13 Jbeta primers. Generated by immunoSEQ multiplex PCR, the TCRdb table keeps only in-frame clones and is missing some. Here the sample spans roughly 120,000 clones, over 60% being singletons. Sample: PBMCs. Every receptor here comes from a man aged 25 to 40 in good health and CMV-seropositive.

In DNA form, the CDR3 reads TGTGCCAGTAGTCCAGCCGGGACAGAAACCAGGGATACGCAGTATTTT. Encoded protein: CASSPAGTETRDTQYF. The chain carries TRBV19 and TRBJ2-3, with TRBD1 matching over 7 bases. The trim removed 5 bases at V and 6 bases at J, leaving 14 bases unmatched. The CDR3 runs 16 residues. Per germline, CDR1 LNHDA and CDR2 SQIVND (reference sequence). The full variable domain, in which reference TRBV19 and TRBJ2-3 provide the parts outside the CDR3, is DGGITQSPKYLFRKEGQNVTLSCEQNLNHDAMYWYRQDPGQGLRLIYYSQIVNDFQKGDIAEGYSVSREKKESFPLTVTSAQKNPTAFYLCASSPAGTETRDTQYFGPGTRLTVL.

V and J are TRBV9 and TRBJ2-4; 8 positions match TRBD2. Germline V gene lookup returns CDR1 SGDLS and CDR2 YYNGEE. With 6 bases clipped from V and 6 bases from J, the junction kept 8 bases outside the gene matches. This CDR3 is built from 14 residues. CDR3 nucleotide sequence: TGTGCCAGCACCTCGGGGGGGTCGGGAAACATTCAGTACTTC. This codes for CASTSGGSGNIQYF.

V and J are TRBV7-9 and TRBJ2-1; 7 bases align to TRBD2. V gave up 1 base and J gave up 8 bases; unmatched junction bases: 8. Germline CDR1 and CDR2: SEHNR and FQNEAQ (reference sequence). This CDR3 comprises 15 residues. The CDR3 bases are TGTGCCAGCAGCTTAGATCGGGGGGAGTACGATGAGCAGTTCTTC. Its translation: CASSLDRGEYDEQFF.

The chain combines TRBV7-9 with TRBJ2-5; D not certain. The V end was cut by 5 bases, the J end by 4 bases, with 17 bases between. CDR3 length equals 15 residues. Germline CDR1 and CDR2: SEHNR and FQNEAQ (reference sequence). The CDR3 loop is CASSLGDGRSETQYF. DNA for the CDR3: TGTGCCAGCAGCCTCGGAGACGGCCGGTCAGAGACCCAGTACTTC.

This chain joins TRBV18 and TRBJ2-7, with 7 nucleotides matching TRBD1. The ends lost 4 bases at V and 4 bases at J; junction bases unmatched: 4. Germline-derived CDR1 and CDR2 are KGHSH and LQKENI. This CDR3 contains 13 residues. The CDR3 DNA follows: TGTGCCAGCTCACGGGACAGAACTTACGAGCAGTACTTC. This sequence encodes CASSRDRTYEQYF.

V is TRBV30 and J is TRBJ2-7; no definite D call. The CDR3 sequence is 12 residues long. Trimming stripped 2 bases from V and 3 bases from J, with 8 bases between. From germline, CDR1 is GTSNPN and CDR2 SVGIG (reference sequence). CDR3 amino acids: CAWSKLSYEQYF. In nucleotides, the CDR3 is TGTGCCTGGAGTAAACTTAGCTACGAGCAGTACTTC.

This rearrangement joins TRBV19 to TRBJ2-4; 8 bases line up with TRBD1. The CDR3 has 18 residues. Germline V gives CDR1 LNHDA, CDR2 SQIVND (reference sequence). The ends lost 0 bases at V and 1 base at J; junction bases unmatched: 8. CDR3 loop: CASSIEVSGGRAKNIQYF. The CDR3 DNA reads TGTGCCAGTAGTATAGAGGTTTCAGGGGGCCGGGCCAAAAACATTCAGTACTTC.

The chain combines TRBV25-1 with TRBJ1-1; D may be TRBD1 (6 bases). V was shortened by 8 bases and J by 7 bases, with 20 bases between the two germline ends. The CDR3 is 14 amino acids. The germline CDR1 and CDR2 sequences are MGHDK and SYGVNS. The CDR3 here is CASFRPGHNFEAFF. The CDR3 coding sequence is TGTGCCAGCTTTCGCCCGGGACACAATTTTGAAGCTTTCTTT.

This sequence joins TRBV7-9 and TRBJ2-5; the match to TRBD2 covers 7 bases. The DNA end lines up better with TRBJ2-7; the J call may be wrong. Germline loops: CDR1 SEHNR, CDR2 FQNEAQ (reference sequence). The CDR3 length is 16 residues. In DNA, the CDR3 is TGTGCCAGCAGCTTAGCCTCGGACGGGGAGGGGTACGAGCAGTACTTC. Its protein is CASSLASDGEGYEQYF.

The chain employs TRBV6-5 and TRBJ1-2; 8 positions agree with TRBD1. The CDR3 loop spans 15 amino acids. Germline V gene lookup returns CDR1 MNHEY and CDR2 SVGAGI. V was clipped by 6 bases and J by 3 bases; unmatched bases: 9. The CDR3 sequence: CASSPGQGNHYGYTF. The DNA of the CDR3 is TGTGCCAGCAGCCCTGGACAGGGAAATCACTATGGCTACACCTTC.

The gene calls are TRBV4-2 and TRBJ1-1; the match to TRBD1 covers 9 bases. CDR1 and CDR2 from the germline V gene are LGHNA and YNFKEQ. Trimming cost V 2 bases and J 7 bases; bases outside gene matches: 5. The length of the CDR3 is 14 residues. CDR3: CASSQRTGDDEAFF. CDR3 coding DNA: TGTGCCAGCAGCCAACGGACAGGGGATGATGAAGCTTTCTTT.

This rearrangement joins TRBV4-2 to TRBJ2-3, with D maybe TRBD1 (6 bases). Trimming pared 4 bases from V and 2 bases from J, leaving 13 bases between. This CDR3 has 15 amino acids. Germline V gives CDR1 LGHNA, CDR2 YNFKEQ. CDR3 loop: CASSLGHQNTDTQYF. The DNA for the CDR3 is TGTGCCAGCAGCCTGGGACACCAAAACACAGATACGCAGTATTTT.

The V gene is TRBV7-9, the J gene TRBJ1-2; possibly TRBD1 for D (6 bases). Trimming pared 0 bases from V and 4 bases from J, leaving 21 bases between. This CDR3 comprises 18 residues. The germline V gene encodes CDR1 SEHNR and CDR2 FQNEAQ (reference sequence). As DNA, the CDR3 is TGTGCCAGCAGCTTAGCCGGTCAGGGGAACGCCCAGTCCTATGGCTACACCTTC. Translation gives CASSLAGQGNAQSYGYTF.

The V gene is TRBV30, the J gene TRBJ1-3; D is uncertain. Trimming removed 3 bases from V and 0 bases from J, with 9 bases in between. This CDR3 has 14 residues. Germline V gene lookup returns CDR1 GTSNPN and CDR2 SVGIG (reference sequence). As DNA, the CDR3 is TGTGCCTGGAGCGGGTTGTACTCTGGAAACACCATATATTTT. Its protein product is CAWSGLYSGNTIYF.